The 28 T cell receptor beta chains given below trace back to one sample, sequenced in a study of T-cell memory formation after mild COVID-19. TCRdb independently ran MiXCR on the 5' RACE reads; one entry per CDR3 protein. Of fewer than 250,000 distinct CDR3 sequences in the sample, around 16% are singletons; the top ten hold 2% to 3%. Sequenced material: PBMCs or a T cell subset sorted from them (not recorded which). These receptor sequences come from an adult woman who had mild COVID-19 (a few samples of this study predate the infection). Cell type and time point are not known.

V usage is TRBV5-1 and J usage is TRBJ2-5; 11 nucleotides match TRBD2. V lost 1 base, J lost 4 bases, and 3 bases stayed unmatched. Germline CDR1 SGHRS, CDR2 YFSETQ. This CDR3 is 15 amino acids long. CDR3 DNA: TGCGCCAGCAGCTTGACCCTAGCGGGAGGAGAGACCCAGTACTTC. Its translation: CASSLTLAGGETQYF.

This clonotype has more than one count but fewer than ten. The V call is TRBV11-3, the J call TRBJ2-7; D uncertain. Germline V CDR1 and CDR2: SGHNT, YENEEA. Trimming took off 0 bases at V and 11 bases at J, with 8 bases between the two ends. The length of the CDR3 is 11 residues. The CDR3 sequence: CASSLENRKYF. The CDR3 DNA reads as TGTGCCAGCAGCTTAGAGAACCGCAAGTACTTC.

A remark on this clonotype: The junction shows a germline mismatch at one end, possibly a read error. The chain combines TRBV12-3 or TRBV12-4 with TRBJ2-3; D unresolved. The CDR3 loop spans 14 amino acids. CDR3 sequence reads: CASRLGAFTDTQYF. The CDR3, as DNA: TGTGCCAGCAGGTTAGGAGCTTTCACAGATACGCAGTATTTT.

This clonotype appeared many times. V and J are TRBV5-1 and TRBJ2-1; D perhaps matches TRBD2 (5 bases). The V end was cut by 4 bases, the J end by 8 bases, with 19 bases between. Germline-derived CDR1 and CDR2 are SGHRS and YFSETQ. The CDR3 runs 15 residues. CDR3 protein: CASSPNGDSLDEQFF. The DNA for the CDR3 is TGCGCCAGCAGCCCAAACGGGGATAGTCTTGATGAGCAGTTCTTC.

There are a few counts of this clonotype. The rearrangement joins TRBV29-1 to TRBJ2-7; TRBD2 is a possible D gene (6 bases). The V end lost 6 bases, the J end lost 4 bases, and 19 bases lay between the germline ends. CDR1 SQVTM and CDR2 ANQGSEA come from the germline V gene. The CDR3 is 14 amino acids. CDR3 sequence: CSVATRSNTYEQYF. CDR3 nucleotides: TGCAGCGTCGCGACTAGATCGAACACTTACGAGCAGTACTTC.

The chain combines TRBV20-1 with TRBJ2-3, with D tentatively TRBD1 (6 bases). The V and J ends lost 5 bases and 5 bases respectively, with 17 bases between them. Germline V gene data show CDR1 as DFQATT and CDR2 as SNEGSKA (reference sequence). The CDR3 consists of 14 residues. CDR3 residues: CSAVPQGRVDTQYF. DNA of the CDR3: TGCAGTGCTGTCCCCCAGGGGCGAGTAGATACGCAGTATTTT.

The V call is TRBV9, the J call TRBJ1-4; unclear D gene. Trimming left V 3 bases short and J 8 bases short, with 20 bases between. The CDR3 runs to 16 residues. CDR1 SGDLS and CDR2 YYNGEE come from the germline V gene. CDR3 bases: TGTGCCAGCAGCGAGGGAGCAGCAACTGGCGGAGAAAAACTGTTTTTT. It yields the protein CASSEGAATGGEKLFF.

This clonotype was counted only a few times. As DNA, the CDR3 is TGCGCCAGCAGCCCACAGCGGGGGAACTCCTACGAGCAGTACTTC. Translation gives CASSPQRGNSYEQYF. This chain joins TRBV5-1 and TRBJ2-7, with 8 bases matching TRBD2. CDR3 size: 15 residues. Germline V gives CDR1 SGHRS, CDR2 YFSETQ. Losses at the gene ends were 4 bases for V and 0 bases for J; bases not matched to a gene: 6.

In its sample, this clonotype was seen a few times. This rearrangement joins TRBV7-6 to TRBJ1-1, with D possibly matching TRBD1 (6 bases). Looked up from germline, CDR1 is SGHVS and CDR2 is FNYEAQ. There are 17 residues in the CDR3. The ends were cut back, 0 bases at V and 6 bases at J, with 20 bases in the middle. The CDR3 nucleotides are TGTGCCAGCAGCTTAGCCGCACAGGGCGAAAAGAGGTCTGAAGCTTTCTTT. Translated, it gives CASSLAAQGEKRSEAFF. Full variable domain (rest looked up from reference TRBV7-6 and TRBJ1-1): GAGVSQSPRYKVTKRGQDVALRCDPISGHVSLYWYRQALGQGPEFLTYFNYEAQQDKSGLPNDRFSAERPEGSISTLTIQRTEQRDSAMYRCASSLAAQGEKRSEAFFGQGTRLTVV.

The table lists this clonotype with many counts. The chain employs TRBV20-1 and TRBJ1-2; 7 nucleotides align to TRBD1. This CDR3 has 15 amino acids. The V gene end was trimmed by 0 bases and the J gene end by 3 bases; junction bases not matched to a gene: 7. The V gene's germline CDR1 is DFQATT and CDR2 SNEGSKA (reference sequence). The CDR3 DNA reads as TGCAGTGCTAGAGATACCCACAGGGGTGACTATGGCTACACCTTC. It specifies CSARDTHRGDYGYTF.

This clonotype was seen more than once but under ten times. The rearrangement joins TRBV12-3 or TRBV12-4 to TRBJ1-1; 7 bases are a match to TRBD1. J gave up 1 base and V 7 bases, and 12 bases lay outside the gene matches. The CDR3 is 16 residues long. The CDR3: CASTDRAGSWNTEAFF. CDR3 DNA sequence: TGTGCCAGCACCGACAGGGCCGGGTCGTGGAACACTGAAGCTTTCTTT.

This rearrangement joins TRBV20-1 to TRBJ2-2; D is unclear. The CDR3 runs 14 residues. V shed 5 bases and J shed 1 base, with 11 bases lying between them. Germline V lookup: CDR1 DFQATT, CDR2 SNEGSKA (reference sequence). CDR3 in DNA: TGCAGTGCTCCCCCACTCGGGAACACCGGGGAGCTGTTTTTT. Amino acid sequence: CSAPPLGNTGELFF.

The rearrangement joins TRBV10-3 to TRBJ1-2, with D perhaps matching TRBD1 (5 bases). Trimming left V 0 bases short and J 5 bases short, with 13 bases between. This CDR3 has 15 amino acids. The germline V gene encodes CDR1 ENHRY and CDR2 SYGVKD. The CDR3 region is CAISESTLTAYGYTF. The CDR3 coding sequence is TGTGCCATCAGTGAGTCGACGTTGACAGCATATGGCTACACCTTC.

This clonotype was detected ten times or more. This chain uses TRBV5-1 with TRBJ2-1, with D unresolved. This CDR3 contains 14 residues. V was cut by 1 base and J by 8 bases, with 13 bases left in between. The V gene's germline CDR1 is SGHRS and CDR2 YFSETQ. The CDR3 nucleotides are TGCGCCAGCAGCTTGCTCCCGTCATTCGATGAGCAGTTCTTC. Protein sequence: CASSLLPSFDEQFF.

The rearrangement links TRBV7-9 to TRBJ2-5; perhaps TRBD1 as D (7 bases). This CDR3 is built from 14 residues. From germline, CDR1 is SEHNR and CDR2 FQNEAQ (reference sequence). V was clipped by 0 bases and J by 10 bases, with 15 bases between them. The CDR3 protein is CASSLAAGQISQYF. CDR3 sequence (DNA): TGTGCCAGCAGCTTAGCGGCGGGACAGATAAGCCAGTACTTC.

This clonotype has a count of ten or more. The genes are TRBV5-1 and TRBJ2-1; weak D call: TRBD1 (5 bases). The CDR3 is 15 residues long. Looked up from germline, CDR1 is SGHRS and CDR2 is YFSETQ. With 2 bases removed from V and 5 bases from J, the gap between germline ends came to 14 bases. CDR3 DNA: TGCGCCAGCAGCTTCGACAGCCCAGGGCACAATGAGCAGTTCTTC. Protein product: CASSFDSPGHNEQFF.

In this sample, this clonotype turned up a few times. This sequence joins TRBV7-6 and TRBJ2-5, with D hard to call. CDR3 length: 14 amino acids. CDR1 and CDR2 (germline): SGHVS, FNYEAQ. The germline V and J ends were trimmed by 5 bases and 1 base, with 11 bases remaining between them. The CDR3: CASSPAVGQETQYF. CDR3 sequence (DNA): TGTGCCAGCAGCCCCGCCGTCGGCCAAGAGACCCAGTACTTC.

This clonotype was observed a handful of times. The DNA for the CDR3 is TGTGCCAGCAGCCCCCTCGAGGGGGGCAAGTCAACACCTCAGTACTTC. Its protein product is CASSPLEGGKSTPQYF. The chain combines TRBV14 with TRBJ2-4, with D perhaps TRBD1 or TRBD2 (6 bases each). From germline, CDR1 is SGHDN and CDR2 FVKESK. The ends were cut back, 4 bases at V and 12 bases at J, with 25 bases in the middle. The length of the CDR3 is 16 residues.

In DNA, the CDR3 is TGTGCCAGCAGCACCGAACGACAGGGAGGAACTGAAGCTTTCTTT. It codes for CASSTERQGGTEAFF. The rearrangement links TRBV5-6 to TRBJ1-1; 7 bases map to TRBD1. The CDR3 is 15 residues long. With V trimmed by 4 bases and J by 5 bases, 11 bases remained unmatched. Germline CDR1 and CDR2: SGHDT and YYEEEE.

The chain links TRBV5-1 to TRBJ2-1, with D unclear. Trimming left V 1 base short and J 3 bases short, with 8 bases between. This CDR3 spans 14 amino acids. Per the germline V gene, CDR1 is SGHRS and CDR2 is YFSETQ. CDR3 sequence (DNA): TGCGCCAGCAGCTTGTGGGCAAACTACAATGAGCAGTTCTTC. This sequence encodes CASSLWANYNEQFF. Combining the CDR3 with reference TRBV5-1 and TRBJ2-1 gives the whole variable domain KAGVTQTPRYLIKTRGQQVTLSCSPISGHRSVSWYQQTPGQGLQFLFEYFSETQRNKGNFPGRFSGRQFSNSRSEMNVSTLELGDSALYLCASSLWANYNEQFFGPGTRLTVL.

The V gene is TRBV7-3, the J gene TRBJ1-2, with 12 bases fitting TRBD1. The CDR3 covers 16 residues. V was clipped by 3 bases and J by 4 bases; unmatched bases: 6. Germline V lookup: CDR1 SGHTA, CDR2 FQGTGA. The CDR3 spells CASSLTGTGGVYGYTF. The CDR3 DNA follows: TGTGCCAGCAGCTTGACCGGGACAGGGGGCGTCTATGGCTACACCTTC. Full variable domain (remainder filled in from reference TRBV7-3 and TRBJ1-2): GAGVSQTPSNKVTEKGKYVELRCDPISGHTALYWYRQSLGQGPEFLIYFQGTGAADDSGLPNDRFFAVRPEGSVSTLKIQRTERGDSAVYLCASSLTGTGGVYGYTFGSGTRLTVV.

The table lists this clonotype with a few counts. The chain is built from TRBV5-8 and TRBJ2-3; tentatively, D is TRBD2 (5 bases). The CDR3 runs to 13 residues. Trimming shortened V by 3 bases and J by 5 bases, and 10 bases separated the two germline ends. The V gene's germline CDR1 is SGHTS and CDR2 YDEGEE. In DNA, the CDR3 is TGTGCCAGCAGCTCCAGCAGCGGAGATACGCAGTATTTT. It translates to CASSSSSGDTQYF.

The chain couples TRBV12-3 or TRBV12-4 to TRBJ2-1; D is ambiguous. This CDR3 contains 14 residues. V lost 6 bases, J lost 1 base, and 10 bases lay in between. In DNA form, the CDR3 reads TGTGCCAGCAGCCTTGCAGGATCCTACAATGAGCAGTTCTTC. Translation gives CASSLAGSYNEQFF.

V is TRBV5-1 and J is TRBJ2-1; 8 bases are shared with TRBD2. Per the germline V gene, CDR1 is SGHRS and CDR2 is YFSETQ. The CDR3 covers 15 residues. The V gene end was trimmed by 2 bases and the J gene end by 3 bases; junction bases not matched to a gene: 4. The CDR3 nucleotides read TGCGCCAGCAGCTTTTGGGGGACTAGCTACAATGAGCAGTTCTTC. This gives the protein CASSFWGTSYNEQFF.

The rearrangement joins TRBV2 to TRBJ2-7; 9 bases line up with TRBD1. Germline CDR1 reads SNHLY; CDR2 reads FYNNEI. This CDR3 spans 12 amino acids. V gave up 6 bases and J gave up 5 bases; unmatched junction bases: 2. The CDR3, as DNA: TGTGCCAGCAGAGGGACAGGGAACGAGCAGTACTTC. It encodes CASRGTGNEQYF.

This chain connects TRBV20-1 to TRBJ2-5, with TRBD2 matching 7 bases. CDR1 and CDR2 (germline): DFQATT, SNEGSKA (reference sequence). V gave up 6 bases and J gave up 1 base; unmatched junction bases: 11. This CDR3 has 15 amino acids. CDR3 amino acids: CSAWIGGGAQETQYF. Here the CDR3 DNA reads TGCAGTGCCTGGATTGGCGGGGGTGCCCAAGAGACCCAGTACTTC.

This chain connects TRBV9 to TRBJ1-6; TRBD1 is a possible D gene (6 bases). Germline CDR1 SGDLS, CDR2 YYNGEE. Trimming stripped 3 bases from V and 7 bases from J, with 17 bases between. The CDR3 is 16 residues long. In DNA form, the CDR3 reads TGTGCCAGCAGCGCACCCCCTCGCGACAGGAATTCACCCCTCCACTTT. The encoded protein is CASSAPPRDRNSPLHF.

The chain employs TRBV12-3 or TRBV12-4 and TRBJ2-5; no clear D gene. The V gene lost 2 bases and the J gene lost 2 bases, with 9 bases spanning the gap. The CDR3 runs 14 residues. The CDR3 sequence: CASSLSPAQETQYF. The CDR3 DNA sequence: TGTGCCAGCAGTTTAAGTCCAGCGCAAGAGACCCAGTACTTC.